These 11 T cell receptor beta chains share one sample of origin, sequenced in a study of response to subunit inactivated influenza vaccine. In TCRdb, the RT-PCR reads were re-called with MiXCR into one record per CDR3 protein. The sample lists hundreds of thousands of distinct CDR3 sequences; 14% were seen once. This material consisted of PBMCs from blood, taken approximately 15 days before vaccination. The origin of the receptors is a man in his forties or fifties who received an inactivated influenza vaccine.

This clonotype was detected ten times or more. The chain uses TRBV7-2 and TRBJ2-5; D perhaps matches TRBD1 (6 bases). The CDR3 sequence is 14 residues long. Per the germline V gene, CDR1 is SGHTA and CDR2 is FQGNSA. V was pared by 5 bases and J by 0 bases, with 10 bases between. The CDR3 DNA reads TGTGCCAGCAGCCGTGACAGGAACCAAGAGACCCAGTACTTC. Amino acids: CASSRDRNQETQYF.

The chain recombines TRBV20-1 with TRBJ2-5, with 9 nucleotides matching TRBD2. This CDR3 contains 16 residues. From germline, CDR1 is DFQATT and CDR2 SNEGSKA (reference sequence). The J segment lost 2 bases and the V segment lost 4 bases, leaving 11 bases of the junction unmatched. The CDR3 coding sequence is TGCAGTGCTACCCCTTATGCAGCGGGGGGACAAGAGACCCAGTACTTC. Translation gives CSATPYAAGGQETQYF.

The chain couples TRBV4-3 to TRBJ2-7; 7 bases line up with TRBD1. CDR3 length equals 16 residues. Germline V lookup: CDR1 LGHNA, CDR2 YSLEER. Trimming at V came to 3 bases and at J to 7 bases, leaving 15 bases not matched to a gene. CDR3 in DNA: TGCGCCAGCAGCCAGGCCGGGACAGCCTTCTTGGGGGAGCAGTACTTC. It translates to CASSQAGTAFLGEQYF.

This clonotype was seen more than once but under ten times. V and J are TRBV7-2 and TRBJ2-3; 7 nucleotides agree with TRBD1. V shed 1 base, J shed 5 bases, and the junction held 6 bases outside the gene matches. Germline assignment: CDR1 SGHTA and CDR2 FQGNSA. This CDR3 contains 15 residues. The CDR3 sequence is CASSLGFRGRDTQYF. As DNA, the CDR3 is TGTGCCAGCAGCTTAGGATTCAGGGGGAGAGATACGCAGTATTTT.

The rearrangement links TRBV28 to TRBJ1-1; D ambiguous. Per germline, CDR1 MDHEN and CDR2 SYDVKM. The V and J ends lost 3 bases and 0 bases respectively, with 8 bases between them. This CDR3 region has 14 residues. The CDR3 reads CASSLVRLNTEAFF. In DNA, the CDR3 is TGTGCCAGCAGTTTGGTACGGTTGAACACTGAAGCTTTCTTT.

Only a few counts were recorded for this clonotype. This rearrangement joins TRBV7-2 to TRBJ1-5; D unclear. Trimming shortened V by 1 base and J by 8 bases, and 9 bases separated the two germline ends. CDR3 length: 13 amino acids. Looked up from germline, CDR1 is SGHTA and CDR2 is FQGNSA. CDR3 bases: TGTGCCAGCAGCTTAGGTCCTGGGAAGCCCCAGCATTTT. Residues: CASSLGPGKPQHF.

V usage is TRBV6-2 or TRBV6-3 and J usage is TRBJ1-5; D remains unclear. The CDR3 has 14 residues. V dropped 2 bases and J dropped 5 bases, with 10 bases sitting between them. The germline CDR1 and CDR2 sequences are MNHEY and SVGEGT. CDR3 sequence: CASSYGGSDQPQHF. CDR3 DNA: TGTGCCAGCAGTTACGGAGGGAGTGATCAGCCCCAGCATTTT.

In regard to this clonotype: A read error may be the cause here, since a much bigger clone is one base away. The chain uses TRBV6-1 and TRBJ2-2, with D hard to call. The CDR3 totals 13 residues. V was cut by 4 bases and J by 1 base, with 4 bases left in between. Looked up from germline, CDR1 is MNHNS and CDR2 is SASEGT. DNA for the CDR3: TGTGCCAGCAGTGGGAAGAACACCGGGGAGCTGTTTTTT. It encodes CASSGKNTGELFF.

There are many counts of this clonotype. The chain uses TRBV4-1 and TRBJ2-4, with 8 bases that match TRBD1. V trimming: 5 bases; J trimming: 5 bases; junction bases outside the gene matches: 5. Germline V gene lookup returns CDR1 MGHRA and CDR2 YSYEKL. The CDR3 covers 14 residues. The CDR3 DNA follows: TGCGCCAGCAGCTATCAGGGGGCCGAAAACATTCAGTACTTC. It yields the protein CASSYQGAENIQYF.

This clonotype was observed many times. V gene TRBV7-8 combines with J gene TRBJ2-7; D possibly corresponds to TRBD2 (5 bases). The CDR3 consists of 13 residues. Trimming took 5 bases from V and 4 from J, leaving 12 bases between them. Germline assignment: CDR1 SGHVS and CDR2 FQNEAQ. The CDR3 spells CASSPGGGYEQYF. The CDR3 bases are TGTGCCAGCAGCCCAGGAGGTGGATACGAGCAGTACTTC.

This clonotype was observed a few times. J is TRBJ2-7 and V is TRBV29-1, with 8 bases fitting TRBD1. From germline, CDR1 is SQVTM and CDR2 ANQGSEA. The junction had 6 bases not matched to a gene; V was cut back by 0 bases and J by 2 bases. This CDR3 region has 15 residues. The CDR3 nucleotides read TGCAGCGTTGAAGAATTGGGGGGACAGGCCTACGAGCAGTACTTC. Amino acids: CSVEELGGQAYEQYF.